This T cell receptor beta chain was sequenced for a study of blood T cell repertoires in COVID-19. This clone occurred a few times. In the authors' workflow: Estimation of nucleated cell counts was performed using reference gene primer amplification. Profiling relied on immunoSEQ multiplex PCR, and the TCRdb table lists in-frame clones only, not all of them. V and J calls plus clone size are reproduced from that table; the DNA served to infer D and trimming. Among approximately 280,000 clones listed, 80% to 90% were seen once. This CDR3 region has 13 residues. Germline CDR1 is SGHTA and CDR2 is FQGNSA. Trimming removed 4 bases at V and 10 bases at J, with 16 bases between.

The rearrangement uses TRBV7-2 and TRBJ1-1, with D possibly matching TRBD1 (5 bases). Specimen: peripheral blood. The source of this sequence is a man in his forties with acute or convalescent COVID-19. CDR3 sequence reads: CASSSTPGMVAFF. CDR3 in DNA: TGTGCCAGCAGCTCGACTCCAGGGATGGTAGCTTTCTTT.